The 23 T cell receptor beta chains given below trace back to one sample, sequenced in a study of shared clonotypes between healthy human individuals. This table comes from immunoSEQ multiplex PCR, and its TCRdb copy is limited to in-frame clones, with some not included. The table shows some 2,000,000 clones, with less than 95% occurring only once. CD45RO-negative CD8 cells positively selected for CCR7 made up the naive population, which excluded terminally differentiated effector memory CD45RA+ cells. The specimen sequenced was naive CD8+ T cells sorted from blood. The receptor set was obtained from a man between 18 and 29 years old in good health.

The chain carries TRBV5-6 and TRBJ2-1; 7 bases are shared with TRBD1. Trimming at V came to 4 bases and at J to 7 bases, leaving 5 bases not matched to a gene. CDR3 size: 13 residues. CDR1 SGHDT and CDR2 YYEEEE come from the germline V gene. The CDR3, as DNA: TGTGCCAGCAGCGAAGGGGGCGGGAATGAGCAGTTCTTC. Amino acids: CASSEGGGNEQFF.

This clone was seen a single time. This chain links TRBV13 with TRBJ1-4, with a tentative D call TRBD1 (6 bases). The CDR3 has 16 residues. Germline CDR1 and CDR2: PRHDT and FYEKMQ (reference sequence). V lost 4 bases, J lost 2 bases, and 14 bases lay in between. Written as DNA, the CDR3 is TGTGCCAGCAGCTCCCAAACAGGGACCACTAATGAAAAACTGTTTTTT. It yields the protein CASSSQTGTTNEKLFF.

The chain has TRBV11-2 and TRBJ2-1; D is undetermined. Deletions cut 5 bases from V and 4 bases from J, with 3 bases between. Germline CDR1 SGHAT, CDR2 FQNNGV. The CDR3 spans 11 residues. This chain's CDR3 is CASSQYNEQFF. The CDR3 DNA sequence: TGTGCCAGCAGCCAATACAATGAGCAGTTCTTC.

CDR3 DNA sequence: TGCGCCAGCAGCCCAAGACTAAGGGACAGGGTAGTTTGGGAGCAGTTCTTC. It specifies CASSPRLRDRVVWEQFF. The chain combines TRBV5-1 with TRBJ2-1; 9 bases line up with TRBD1. The CDR3 runs 17 residues. Germline V CDR1 and CDR2: SGHRS, YFSETQ. V shed 4 bases, J shed 10 bases, and the junction held 18 bases outside the gene matches.

This clone was seen a handful of times. This chain's CDR3 is CASSPQDVGIQETQYF. CDR3 DNA sequence: TGTGCCAGCAGCCCTCAAGATGTCGGGATTCAAGAGACCCAGTACTTC. The chain employs TRBV9 and TRBJ2-5; possible D gene TRBD2, 5 bases. Germline CDR1 and CDR2: SGDLS and YYNGEE. CDR3 length: 16 residues. Deletions cut 4 bases from V and 2 bases from J, with 18 bases between.

This chain uses TRBV2 with TRBJ2-7; D is ambiguous. The CDR3 extends over 13 amino acids. CDR1 and CDR2 from the germline V gene are SNHLY and FYNNEI. Trimming pared 3 bases from V and 1 base from J, leaving 7 bases between. The CDR3 spells CASSDLLSYEQYF. DNA for the CDR3: TGTGCCAGCAGTGATCTGCTATCCTACGAGCAGTACTTC. The full variable domain, completed using reference TRBV2 and TRBJ2-7, is EPEVTQTPSHQVTQMGQEVILRCVPISNHLYFYWYRQILGQKVEFLVSFYNNEISEKSEIFDDQFSVERPDGSNFTLKIRSTKLEDSAMYFCASSDLLSYEQYFGPGTRLTVT.

The rearrangement links TRBV6-5 to TRBJ2-7, with unresolved D. This CDR3 region has 13 residues. CDR1 is MNHEY, CDR2 SVGAGI, per germline. Trimming cost V 2 bases and J 5 bases, with 10 bases left between them. DNA for the CDR3: TGTGCCAGCAGTTACCTCCCCAGCGACGAGCAGTACTTC. Protein: CASSYLPSDEQYF.

On this clone itself: Other DNA variants within this sample encode the same CDR3. The V and J genes are TRBV7-9 and TRBJ2-3, with unresolved D. Trimming pared 4 bases from V and 6 bases from J, leaving 5 bases between. The CDR3 totals 11 residues. Germline V gene data show CDR1 as SEHNR and CDR2 as FQNEAQ (reference sequence). This chain's CDR3 is CASSSEDTQYF. CDR3 bases: TGTGCCAGCAGCTCGGAGGATACGCAGTATTTT.

V usage is TRBV7-9 and J usage is TRBJ2-7, with D possibly matching TRBD2 (6 bases). Germline CDR1 SEHNR, CDR2 FQNEAQ (reference sequence). The CDR3 contains 15 residues. The germline V and J ends were trimmed by 0 bases and 7 bases, with 16 bases remaining between them. The CDR3 sequence is CASSLALAGLGEQYF. CDR3 nucleotide sequence: TGTGCCAGCAGCTTAGCGCTTGCGGGGCTGGGTGAGCAGTACTTC.

CDR3 sequence reads: CASSSPGRFQETQYF. The DNA for the CDR3 is TGTGCCAGCAGCTCCCCCGGGCGTTTCCAAGAGACCCAGTACTTC. The chain uses TRBV7-6 and TRBJ2-5, with D uncertain. The CDR3 loop spans 15 amino acids. V lost 4 bases to trimming and J lost 1 base, with 13 bases between them. Looked up from germline, CDR1 is SGHVS and CDR2 is FNYEAQ. Combining the CDR3 with reference TRBV7-6 and TRBJ2-5 gives the whole variable domain GAGVSQSPRYKVTKRGQDVALRCDPISGHVSLYWYRQALGQGPEFLTYFNYEAQQDKSGLPNDRFSAERPEGSISTLTIQRTEQRDSAMYRCASSSPGRFQETQYFGPGTRLLVL.

The chain combines TRBV12-5 with TRBJ2-7; D is possibly TRBD1 (5 bases). This CDR3 has 13 residues. V lost 1 base, J lost 5 bases, and 9 bases lay in between. Germline assignment: CDR1 LGHNT and CDR2 FRNRAP. In DNA form, the CDR3 reads TGTGCTAGTGGTTTGGAGGTGGGGCACGAGCAGTACTTC. As protein: CASGLEVGHEQYF.

V usage is TRBV30 and J usage is TRBJ2-7, with 7 bases matching TRBD1. CDR1 and CDR2 (germline): GTSNPN, SVGIG (reference sequence). J gave up 4 bases and V 1 base, and 10 bases lay outside the gene matches. The CDR3 is 15 amino acids. CDR3 sequence reads: CAWSARQGLGYEQYF. The DNA of the CDR3 is TGTGCCTGGAGTGCCCGACAGGGTTTAGGATACGAGCAGTACTTC.

The sample holds one count of this clone. V gene TRBV4-1 combines with J gene TRBJ1-3; the match to TRBD1 covers 8 bases. The length of the CDR3 is 17 residues. The V gene end was trimmed by 2 bases and the J gene end by 2 bases; junction bases not matched to a gene: 8. Germline CDR1 and CDR2: MGHRA and YSYEKL. The CDR3 sequence is CASSQLDRGRPGNTIYF. In DNA, the CDR3 is TGCGCCAGCAGCCAACTAGACAGGGGTCGACCTGGAAACACCATATATTTT.

On this clone: Other DNA sequences within the sample encode an identical CDR3. The rearrangement uses TRBV7-2 and TRBJ2-1; no clear D gene. There are 12 residues in the CDR3. Germline CDR1 reads SGHTA; CDR2 reads FQGNSA. The ends were cut back, 1 base at V and 4 bases at J, with 2 bases in the middle. CDR3 in amino acids: CASSLGYNEQFF. CDR3 coding DNA: TGTGCCAGCAGCTTAGGATACAATGAGCAGTTCTTC.

The chain has TRBV4-3 and TRBJ2-3, with 11 bases lining up with TRBD2. V shed 4 bases, J shed 6 bases, and the junction held 15 bases outside the gene matches. Germline-derived CDR1 and CDR2 are LGHNA and YSLEER. The CDR3 is made up of 18 amino acids. The CDR3 DNA follows: TGCGCCAGCAGCCCAATACTAGCGGGAGAGGGGAAGTTGGATACGCAGTATTTT. Translation gives CASSPILAGEGKLDTQYF.

V gene TRBV4-1 combines with J gene TRBJ2-2; D possibly matches TRBD1 or TRBD2 (7 bases each). This CDR3 has 18 residues. Germline V gene data show CDR1 as MGHRA and CDR2 as YSYEKL. V was pared by 0 bases and J by 3 bases, with 17 bases between. This CDR3 reads CASSQEETGREDTGELFF. The CDR3 DNA follows: TGCGCCAGCAGCCAAGAGGAGACAGGGAGGGAGGACACCGGGGAGCTGTTTTTT.

The rearrangement links TRBV2 to TRBJ1-4, with 9 bases that match TRBD1. J was trimmed by 0 bases and V by 2 bases; bases with no gene match: 4. The CDR3 has 17 amino acids. CDR1 SNHLY and CDR2 FYNNEI come from the germline V gene. The DNA for the CDR3 is TGTGCCAGCAGTGAAACGGACAGGGGCTCAACTAATGAAAAACTGTTTTTT. Its translation: CASSETDRGSTNEKLFF.

The chain employs TRBV19 and TRBJ2-4; TRBD1 might be the D (6 bases). CDR3 length: 16 amino acids. V shed 7 bases and J shed 0 bases, with 16 bases lying between them. Germline V lookup: CDR1 LNHDA, CDR2 SQIVND (reference sequence). CDR3 protein: CASTPRTDTAKNIQYF. The CDR3 region has the DNA TGTGCCAGTACCCCCCGGACAGATACAGCCAAAAACATTCAGTACTTC.

The rearrangement links TRBV11-2 to TRBJ1-5; possibly TRBD1 for D (6 bases). V lost 6 bases and J lost 4, with 13 bases in between. The germline gives CDR1 SGHAT, CDR2 FQNNGV. The CDR3 length is 14 residues. DNA for the CDR3: TGTGCCAGCAGTAGACAGGCCGGGAATCAGCCCCAGCATTTT. This gives the protein CASSRQAGNQPQHF.

The rearrangement uses TRBV7-9 and TRBJ2-7; D gene ambiguous. This CDR3 spans 14 amino acids. The germline V and J ends were trimmed by 1 base and 6 bases, with 13 bases remaining between them. The V gene's germline CDR1 is SEHNR and CDR2 FQNEAQ (reference sequence). The CDR3 DNA follows: TGTGCCAGCAGCTTAGTTTCCACCCGGCCCGAGCAGTACTTC. Protein sequence: CASSLVSTRPEQYF.

V and J are TRBV4-1 and TRBJ2-7, with no clear D. Germline V gene lookup returns CDR1 MGHRA and CDR2 YSYEKL. V dropped 3 bases and J dropped 3 bases, with 15 bases sitting between them. This CDR3 is 15 amino acids long. CDR3 DNA: TGCGCCAGCAGCCAGACCCGGGCCTCTAACTACGAGCAGTACTTC. This sequence encodes CASSQTRASNYEQYF.

This clone is a singleton in its sample. V usage is TRBV11-2 and J usage is TRBJ2-7; 7 positions agree with TRBD1. With V trimmed by 3 bases and J by 11 bases, 4 bases remained unmatched. The CDR3 is 11 residues long. CDR1 SGHAT and CDR2 FQNNGV come from the germline V gene. CDR3 bases: TGTGCCAGCAGCTTGACAGGGAGAGAGTACTTC. Amino acid sequence: CASSLTGREYF.

The chain employs TRBV21-1 and TRBJ2-7; TRBD2 is the table's D call, not checked against the DNA. TRBV21-1 is a pseudogene segment. The CDR3 sequence is 18 residues long. As DNA, the CDR3 is TGTGCCAGCAGCAAACCTCTTCCTAGCGGGGGGCCAAGGGACGAGCAGTACTTC. Its protein product is CASSKPLPSGGPRDEQYF.